This section outlines one T cell receptor beta chain sequence together with its context. The data were obtained in a study of shared clonotypes between healthy human individuals. This table comes from immunoSEQ multiplex PCR, and its TCRdb copy is limited to in-frame clones, with some not included. This repertoire shows about 2 million clones, 85% to 95% found once; its top ten account for 0.13%. Sample: naive CD4+ T cells sorted from blood. Specified subset: CD45RA+ positively selected. The receptor was isolated from a man between 18 and 29 years old in good health.

CDR3: CASSLDTYSYEQYF. CDR3 nucleotide sequence: TGTGCCAGCAGCTTGGACACTTACTCCTACGAGCAGTACTTC. The rearrangement links TRBV7-9 to TRBJ2-7, with D perhaps TRBD1 (5 bases). This CDR3 contains 14 residues. Germline CDR1 is SEHNR and CDR2 is FQNEAQ (reference sequence). Trimming took 3 bases from V and 0 from J, leaving 9 bases between them.